This is a list of T cell receptor beta chains from one sample in a study of cytomegalovirus exposure and HLA in healthy donors. The table came from immunoSEQ multiplex PCR; TCRdb's copy has only in-frame clones and leaves some out. Altogether around 100,000 clones are present, around 76% being singletons, with the ten largest covering under 20%. The sequencing sample was made of PBMCs. The receptors shown here come from a woman aged 60-75 years in good health and CMV-seropositive. Both conserved end residues are part of each CDR3. The D gene is left open where the match is weak. Expanded clones are given a class, and other clones once, few, many or no size at all.

v_gene	abundance	d_gene	j_gene	CDR3nt	CDR3aa
TRBV9	.	.	TRBJ2-5	TGTGCCAGCGGGGGGGCAGAAGAGACCCAGTACTTC	CASGGAEETQYF
TRBV2	.	.	TRBJ2-7	TGTGCCAGCAGTGAAATTGGCAGATCCTACGAGCAGTACTTC	CASSEIGRSYEQYF
TRBV6-1	few	.	TRBJ1-3	TGTGCCAGCAGTGAACGGGGGTTTGGAAACACCATATATTTT	CASSERGFGNTIYF
TRBV6-6	.	.	TRBJ2-3	TGTGCCAGCAGTTACTTTCAGGGGAGCACAGATACGCAGTATTTT	CASSYFQGSTDTQYF
TRBV19	.	TRBD1	TRBJ1-2	TGTGCCAGTACCCCAGGGACCCGGACAGGGGCCCGAATTAACTTC	CASTPGTRTGARINF
TRBV6-1	.	TRBD1	TRBJ2-1	TGTGCCAGCAAGAGGGACAGGGGTTCCTACAATGAGCAGTTCTTC	CASKRDRGSYNEQFF
TRBV7-9	few	TRBD1	TRBJ1-1	TGTGCCAGCAGCCCAGGGACAGGGTCCAACACTGAAGCTTTCTTT	CASSPGTGSNTEAFF
TRBV9	.	.	TRBJ2-2	TGTGCCAGCAGCGTAGAATCCTCTAGACGCACCGGGGAGCTGTTTTTT	CASSVESSRRTGELFF
TRBV2	.	TRBD2	TRBJ2-7	TGTGCCAGCAGCCGGACTAGGGTCGAGCAGTACTTC	CASSRTRVEQYF
TRBV27	.	.	TRBJ2-7	TGTGCCAGCAGTTTACGGGGTTTGCAGCTCTCCGCGCAGTACTTC	CASSLRGLQLSAQYF
TRBV30	.	.	TRBJ2-2	TGTGCCTGGAGTTCGGGACACTGGGAGCTGTTTTTT	CAWSSGHWELFF
TRBV4-2	.	TRBD2	TRBJ2-7	TGTGCCAGCAGCCAAGAGGCTAGCGGATCCTACGAGCAGTACTTC	CASSQEASGSYEQYF
TRBV11-3	.	.	TRBJ2-2	TGTGCCAGCAGCTTGTCTGCCGGGGAGCTGTTTTTT	CASSLSAGELFF
TRBV7-9	few	TRBD1	TRBJ1-4	TGTGCCAGTGGACAGGAAAGTGAAAAACTGTTTTTT	CASGQESEKLFF
TRBV30	.	.	TRBJ2-7	TGTGCCTGGATCCCGCCATGGGCCACCCCAGGGTACGAGCAGTACTTC	CAWIPPWATPGYEQYF
TRBV9	.	TRBD1	TRBJ1-3	TGTGCCAGCAGCCTCCGACAGGGGGAGGACACCATATATTTT	CASSLRQGEDTIYF